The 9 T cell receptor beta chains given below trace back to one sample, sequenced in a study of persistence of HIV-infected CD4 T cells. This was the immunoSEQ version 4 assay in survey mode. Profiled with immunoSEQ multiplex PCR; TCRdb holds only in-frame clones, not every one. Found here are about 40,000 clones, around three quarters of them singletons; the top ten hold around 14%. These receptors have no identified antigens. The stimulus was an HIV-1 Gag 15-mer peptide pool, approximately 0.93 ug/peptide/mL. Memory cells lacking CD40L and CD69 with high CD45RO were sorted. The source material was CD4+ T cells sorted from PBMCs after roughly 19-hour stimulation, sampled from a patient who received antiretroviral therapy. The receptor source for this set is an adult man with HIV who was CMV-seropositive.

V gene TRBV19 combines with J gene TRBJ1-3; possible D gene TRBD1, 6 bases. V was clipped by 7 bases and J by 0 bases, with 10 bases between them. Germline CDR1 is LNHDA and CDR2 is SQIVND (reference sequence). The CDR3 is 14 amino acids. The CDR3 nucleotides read TGTGCCAGTACCCGGGGGGCCTCTGGAAACACCATATATTTT. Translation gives CASTRGASGNTIYF.

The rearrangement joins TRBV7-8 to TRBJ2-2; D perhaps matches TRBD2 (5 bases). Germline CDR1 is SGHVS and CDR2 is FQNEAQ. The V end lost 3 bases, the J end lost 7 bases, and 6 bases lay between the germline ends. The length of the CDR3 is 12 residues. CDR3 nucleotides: TGTGCCAGCAGCTTTCGGGGCGGGGAGCTGTTTTTT. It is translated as CASSFRGGELFF.

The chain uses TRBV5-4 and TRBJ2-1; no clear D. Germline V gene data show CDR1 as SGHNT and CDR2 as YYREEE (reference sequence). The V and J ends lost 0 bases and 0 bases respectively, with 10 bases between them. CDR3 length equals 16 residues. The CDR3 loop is CASSLAMRRSYNEQFF. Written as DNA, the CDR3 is TGTGCCAGCAGCTTGGCCATGCGGCGCTCCTACAATGAGCAGTTCTTC.

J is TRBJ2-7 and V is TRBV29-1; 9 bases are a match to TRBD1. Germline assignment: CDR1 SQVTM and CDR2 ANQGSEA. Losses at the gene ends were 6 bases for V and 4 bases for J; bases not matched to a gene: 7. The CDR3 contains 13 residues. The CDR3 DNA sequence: TGCAGCGTCCAGGGACAGGGCGTGTACGAGCAGTACTTC. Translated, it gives CSVQGQGVYEQYF.

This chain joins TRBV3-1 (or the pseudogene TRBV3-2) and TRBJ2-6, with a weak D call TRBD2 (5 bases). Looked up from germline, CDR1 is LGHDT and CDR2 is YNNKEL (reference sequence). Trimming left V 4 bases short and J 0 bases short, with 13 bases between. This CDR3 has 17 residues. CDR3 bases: TGTGCCAGCAGCCCCCGGGGTCCAAGCTCTGGGGCCAACGTCCTGACTTTC. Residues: CASSPRGPSSGANVLTF.

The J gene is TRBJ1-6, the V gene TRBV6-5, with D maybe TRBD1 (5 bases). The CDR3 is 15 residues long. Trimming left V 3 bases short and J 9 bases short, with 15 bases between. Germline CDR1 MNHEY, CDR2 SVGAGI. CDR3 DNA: TGTGCCAGCAGTTATTTCGGGACGGACCTTTCACCCCTCCACTTT. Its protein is CASSYFGTDLSPLHF.

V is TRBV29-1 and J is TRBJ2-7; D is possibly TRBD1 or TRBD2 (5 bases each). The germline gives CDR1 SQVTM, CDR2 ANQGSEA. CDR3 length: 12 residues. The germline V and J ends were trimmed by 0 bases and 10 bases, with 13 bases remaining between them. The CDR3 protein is CSVEETRDVQYF. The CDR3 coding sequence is TGCAGCGTTGAAGAGACCCGGGACGTTCAGTACTTC.

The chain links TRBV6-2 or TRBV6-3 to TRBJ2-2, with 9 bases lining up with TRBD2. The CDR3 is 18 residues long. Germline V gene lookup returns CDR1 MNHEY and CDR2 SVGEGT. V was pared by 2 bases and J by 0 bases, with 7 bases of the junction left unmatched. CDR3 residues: CASSYRGASGTNTGELFF. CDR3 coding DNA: TGTGCCAGCAGTTACCGTGGGGCTAGCGGGACGAACACCGGGGAGCTGTTTTTT.

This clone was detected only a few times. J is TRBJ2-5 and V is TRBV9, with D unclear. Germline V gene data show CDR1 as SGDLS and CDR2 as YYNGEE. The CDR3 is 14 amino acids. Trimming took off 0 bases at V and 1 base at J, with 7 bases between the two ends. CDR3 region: CASSVGQIQETQYF. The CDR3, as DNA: TGTGCCAGCAGCGTAGGGCAAATCCAAGAGACCCAGTACTTC. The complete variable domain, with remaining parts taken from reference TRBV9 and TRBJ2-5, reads DSGVTQTPKHLITATGQRVTLRCSPRSGDLSVYWYQQSLDQGLQFLIQYYNGEERAKGNILERFSAQQFPDLHSELNLSSLELGDSALYFCASSVGQIQETQYFGPGTRLLVL.